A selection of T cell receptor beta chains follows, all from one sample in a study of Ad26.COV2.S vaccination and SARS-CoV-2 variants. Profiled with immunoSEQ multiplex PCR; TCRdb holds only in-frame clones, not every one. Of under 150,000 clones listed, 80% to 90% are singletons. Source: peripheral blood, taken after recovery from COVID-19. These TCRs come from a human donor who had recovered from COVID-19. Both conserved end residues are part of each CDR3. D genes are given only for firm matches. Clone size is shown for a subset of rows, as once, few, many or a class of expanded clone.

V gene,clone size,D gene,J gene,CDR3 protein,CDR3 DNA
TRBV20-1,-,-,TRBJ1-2,CSASVRGSSYGYTF,TGCAGTGCTAGTGTTCGAGGGTCTTCCTATGGCTACACCTTC
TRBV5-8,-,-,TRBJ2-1,CASRVIDEQFF,TGTGCCAGTAGAGTAATCGATGAGCAGTTCTTC
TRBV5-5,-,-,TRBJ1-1,CASSLISDTEAFF,TGTGCCAGCAGCTTGATATCAGACACTGAAGCTTTCTTT
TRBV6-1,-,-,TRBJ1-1,CASSEALPNTEAFF,TGTGCCAGCAGTGAAGCCTTACCTAACACTGAAGCTTTCTTT
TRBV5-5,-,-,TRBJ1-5,CASSFWQGPNQPQHF,TGTGCCAGCAGCTTTTGGCAGGGTCCCAATCAGCCCCAGCATTTT
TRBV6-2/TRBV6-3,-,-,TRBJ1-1,CASSYLDGVWATEAFF,TGTGCCAGCAGTTACCTGGATGGTGTCTGGGCCACTGAAGCTTTCTTT
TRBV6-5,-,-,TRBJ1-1,CASRLVGPNTEAFF,TGTGCCAGCAGACTCGTGGGGCCGAACACTGAAGCTTTCTTT
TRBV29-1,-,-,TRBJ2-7,CSVGLSSSYEQYF,TGCAGCGTTGGCTTGAGCTCCTCCTACGAGCAGTACTTC
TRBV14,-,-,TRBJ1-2,CASSQGGSPGGYTF,TGTGCCAGCAGCCAGGGAGGAAGCCCCGGGGGCTACACCTTC
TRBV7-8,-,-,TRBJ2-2,CASSVGPGELFF,TGTGCCAGCAGTGTGGGGCCCGGGGAGCTGTTTTTT
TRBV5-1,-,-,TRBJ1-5,CASSPDGSNQPQHF,TGCGCCAGCAGCCCGGACGGTAGCAATCAGCCCCAGCATTTT
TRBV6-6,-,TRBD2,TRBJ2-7,CAGSPGTSGEQYF,TGTGCCGGCAGTCCCGGGACTAGCGGGGAGCAGTACTTC
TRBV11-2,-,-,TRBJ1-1,CASSFTPEAFF,TGTGCCAGCAGCTTTACACCAGAAGCTTTCTTT
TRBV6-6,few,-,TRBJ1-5,CASSHGPQKHF,TGTGCCAGCAGTCATGGACCGCAGAAGCATTTT
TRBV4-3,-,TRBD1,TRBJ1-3,CASSQDMTGRGNTIYF,TGCGCCAGCAGCCAAGATATGACAGGGAGGGGAAACACCATATATTTT
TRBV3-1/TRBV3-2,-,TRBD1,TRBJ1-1,CASSQGGRQGFLGNTEAFF,TGTGCCAGCAGCCAAGGGGGGAGACAGGGGTTTCTCGGGAACACTGAAGCTTTCTTT
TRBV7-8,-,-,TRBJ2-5,CASSPRQTQYF,TGTGCCAGCAGCCCCCGGCAGACCCAGTACTTC
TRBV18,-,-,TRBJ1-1,CASSVGTMNTEAFF,TGTGCCAGCTCGGTGGGCACCATGAACACTGAAGCTTTCTTT
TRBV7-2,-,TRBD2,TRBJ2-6,CASSLIAGGSGANVLTF,TGTGCCAGCAGCTTGATAGCGGGGGGGTCTGGGGCCAACGTCCTGACTTTC
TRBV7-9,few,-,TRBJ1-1,CASSFWLRTEAFF,TGTGCCAGCAGCTTCTGGTTACGCACTGAAGCTTTCTTT
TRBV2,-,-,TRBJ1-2,CASSTGTVYGYTF,TGTGCCAGCAGTACCGGGACGGTCTATGGCTACACCTTC
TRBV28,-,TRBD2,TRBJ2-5,CASSLGLAGQETQYF,TGTGCCAGCAGTTTAGGGCTAGCGGGGCAAGAGACCCAGTACTTC
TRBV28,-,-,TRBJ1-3,CASSLFLGTIYF,TGTGCCAGCAGTCTCTTCCTGGGCACCATATATTTT
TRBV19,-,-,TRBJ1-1,CASSIWVRGYSTEAFF,TGTGCCAGTAGTATTTGGGTTCGGGGGTACAGCACTGAAGCTTTCTTT
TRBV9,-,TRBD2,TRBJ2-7,CASTVGSSGAYEQYF,TGTGCCAGCACCGTAGGGTCCAGCGGGGCTTACGAGCAGTACTTC
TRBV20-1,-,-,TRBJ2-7,CSASGQLTYEQYF,TGCAGTGCTAGTGGGCAGTTAACTTACGAGCAGTACTTC
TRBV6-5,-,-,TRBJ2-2,CASSPGTLGAGELFF,TGTGCCAGCAGTCCCGGGACTCTAGGGGCGGGGGAGCTGTTTTTT
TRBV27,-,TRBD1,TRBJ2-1,CASSQIQGLDEQFF,TGTGCCAGCAGTCAAATACAGGGGTTGGATGAGCAGTTCTTC
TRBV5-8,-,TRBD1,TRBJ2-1,CASSRTGGIGNEQFF,TGTGCCAGCAGCCGGACAGGGGGCATAGGGAATGAGCAGTTCTTC
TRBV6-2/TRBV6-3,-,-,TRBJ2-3,CASSYSLWVDTQYF,TGTGCCAGCAGTTACTCGCTTTGGGTGGATACGCAGTATTTT
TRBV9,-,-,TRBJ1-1,CASSVGAGANTEAFF,TGTGCCAGCAGCGTAGGGGCAGGGGCTAACACTGAAGCTTTCTTT
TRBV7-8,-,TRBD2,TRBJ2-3,CASSTLAGETDTQYF,TGTGCCAGCAGCACCCTAGCGGGGGAGACAGATACGCAGTATTTT
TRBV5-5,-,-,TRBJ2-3,CASSLVGRTDTQYF,TGTGCCAGCAGCTTGGTTGGTCGCACAGATACGCAGTATTTT
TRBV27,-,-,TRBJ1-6,CASSIGRSAPLHF,TGTGCCAGCAGTATCGGACGGTCGGCCCCCCTCCACTTT
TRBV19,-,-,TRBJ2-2,CASTAKAHQNTGELFF,TGTGCCAGTACCGCCAAGGCACACCAGAACACCGGGGAGCTGTTTTTT
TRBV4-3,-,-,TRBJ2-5,CASSQDRETQYF,TGCGCCAGCAGCCAAGATCGGGAGACCCAGTACTTC
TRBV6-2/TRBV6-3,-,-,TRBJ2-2,CASSYRGQNTGELFF,TGTGCCAGCAGTTACAGGGGTCAGAACACCGGGGAGCTGTTTTTT
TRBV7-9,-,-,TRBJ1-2,CASSSALGGGYTF,TGTGCCAGCAGCTCAGCTTTGGGGGGTGGCTACACCTTC
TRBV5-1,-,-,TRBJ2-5,CASSLEETQYF,TGCGCCAGCAGCTTGGAGGAGACCCAGTACTTC
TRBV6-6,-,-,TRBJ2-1,CASSYKAGPSNEQFF,TGTGCCAGCAGTTACAAAGCCGGTCCATCCAATGAGCAGTTCTTC
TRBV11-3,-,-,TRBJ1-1,CASSPGQSTEAFF,TGTGCCAGCAGCCCCGGACAGAGCACTGAAGCTTTCTTT